This T cell receptor beta chain was identified during a study of cytomegalovirus exposure and HLA in healthy donors. V was shortened by 0 bases and J by 4 bases, with 16 bases between the two germline ends. Germline V gene lookup returns CDR1 SQVTM and CDR2 ANQGSEA. This CDR3 spans 15 amino acids. Generated by immunoSEQ multiplex PCR, the TCRdb table keeps only in-frame clones and is missing some. The table has over 150,000 clones, 80% to 90% seen once. The study's findings and limits: A classifier reportedly called cytomegalovirus status with high sensitivity and specificity. Among the CMV-associated chains, three were confirmed in vitro as specific for CMV antigens.

With respect to this clone: Its antigen is unknown.

This TCR was sampled from a woman aged 18-29 years in good health and CMV-seronegative. The chain joins TRBV29-1 to TRBJ2-7; D perhaps matches TRBD2 (5 bases). Sequenced sample: PBMCs. This CDR3 is CSVEDPNDRRYEQYF. The CDR3 nucleotides are TGCAGCGTTGAAGATCCAAACGATCGGAGGTACGAGCAGTACTTC.